The rows below give T cell receptor beta chains drawn from one sample of a study of neurological immune-mediated disorders. TCRdb processed the 5' RACE reads anew with MiXCR; each CDR3 protein has one entry. The table has about 71,000 distinct CDR3 sequences, 3% to 3.5% seen once. The sequencing input was PBMCs. These receptors were collected from a middle-aged man with multiple sclerosis. The CDR3 runs from the conserved cysteine through the conserved F or W. D genes are given only for firm matches. Rows give clone size only sometimes, using once, few, many, or a class for an expanded clone.

TRBV15	many	.	TRBJ2-5	CATSRDYFGTKTQYF	TGTGCCACCAGCAGAGATTATTTTGGCACTAAGACCCAGTACTTC
TRBV10-3	many	TRBD1	TRBJ2-3	CAIRTDRKTDTQYF	TGTGCCATCAGAACGGACAGGAAGACAGATACGCAGTATTTT
TRBV18	many	TRBD2	TRBJ2-1	CASSPGEGPGNEQFF	TGTGCCAGCTCACCAGGGGAGGGCCCGGGTAATGAGCAGTTCTTC
TRBV5-1	many	.	TRBJ1-1	CASSSFRAEGEAFF	TGCGCCAGCAGTTCATTTCGGGCGGAGGGTGAAGCTTTCTTT
TRBV5-1	many	TRBD2	TRBJ2-7	CASSLGSGVNEQYF	TGCGCCAGCAGCTTGGGGAGCGGGGTAAACGAGCAGTACTTC
TRBV5-1	many	.	TRBJ2-3	CASSEKDTQYF	TGCGCCAGCAGCGAAAAGGATACGCAGTATTTT
TRBV12-3/TRBV12-4	many	.	TRBJ1-1	CASSLGGTLNTEAFF	TGTGCCAGCAGTTTAGGGGGGACTTTGAACACTGAAGCTTTCTTT
TRBV21-1	many	.	TRBJ2-7	CASSKATWARNEQYF	TGTGCCAGCAGCAAAGCTACTTGGGCCCGGAACGAGCAGTACTTC
TRBV5-1	many	.	TRBJ2-5	CASSLAGIAEETQYF	TGCGCCAGCAGCTTGGCCGGGATAGCGGAAGAGACCCAGTACTTC
TRBV20-1	.	.	TRBJ2-1	CSAPGLARSYNEQFF	TGCAGTGCCCCGGGACTCGCCCGCTCCTACAATGAGCAGTTCTTC
TRBV3-1	few	.	TRBJ1-6	CASSHEDSYNSPLHF	TGTGCCAGCAGCCATGAAGACAGCTATAATTCACCCCTCCACTTT
TRBV5-1	many	.	TRBJ2-3	CASSFSASTDTQYF	TGCGCCAGCAGCTTTAGTGCCAGCACAGATACGCAGTATTTT
TRBV7-2	many	.	TRBJ1-1	CASSLDRDEAFF	TGTGCCAGCAGCTTAGACCGAGATGAAGCTTTCTTT
TRBV5-1	many	.	TRBJ2-1	CASSPQGGFDEQFF	TGCGCCAGCAGCCCCCAGGGGGGATTTGATGAGCAGTTCTTC
TRBV7-2	many	.	TRBJ1-1	CASSLQGMNTEAFF	TGTGCCAGCAGCTTACAGGGCATGAACACTGAAGCTTTCTTT
TRBV5-5	many	TRBD1	TRBJ2-3	CASSLDGLGTGTDTQYF	TGTGCCAGCAGCTTGGACGGCCTGGGGACAGGGACAGATACGCAGTATTTT
TRBV6-1	many	.	TRBJ2-4	CASVFDKNIQYF	TGTGCCAGCGTTTTCGACAAAAACATTCAGTACTTC